A selection of T cell receptor beta chains follows, all from one sample in a study of T cell clonotyping in hematopoietic cell transplantation. This table comes from immunoSEQ multiplex PCR, and its TCRdb copy is limited to in-frame clones, with some not included. The sample shows 65,000 to 75,000 clones, 85% to 95% of them seen only once. Material: peripheral blood mononuclear cells. The source is a man aged 50 to 60 in good health. Some clones in this sample may be carry-over from other donors' samples. Each CDR3 is given with its conserved first and last residue. Fields, in order: J gene, D gene, clone size, V gene, CDR3 DNA, CDR3 protein. D genes are given only for firm matches. A row's size may be missing; if present it is once, few, many or a size class.

j_call: TRBJ2-2
d_call: .
clone_size: .
v_call: TRBV6-1
cdr3_nt: TGTGCCAGCAGTGCCCGGGAGAAGGCGGACACCGGGGAGCTGTTTTTT
cdr3_aa: CASSAREKADTGELFF

j_call: TRBJ2-7
d_call: TRBD2
clone_size: .
v_call: TRBV4-3
cdr3_nt: TGCGCCAGCAGCCAAGATTGGCCTAGCGGGTCCTACGAGCAGTACTTC
cdr3_aa: CASSQDWPSGSYEQYF

j_call: TRBJ1-2
d_call: .
clone_size: .
v_call: TRBV11-2
cdr3_nt: TGTGCCAGCAGCTTAGATGGCTTCGGGAACCAGCTCACCTTC
cdr3_aa: CASSLDGFGNQLTF

j_call: TRBJ1-2
d_call: .
clone_size: .
v_call: TRBV4-3
cdr3_nt: TGCGCCAGCAGCCAATCGAAACCGGGACGGACCTATGGCTACACCTTC
cdr3_aa: CASSQSKPGRTYGYTF

j_call: TRBJ1-4
d_call: .
clone_size: .
v_call: TRBV4-1
cdr3_nt: TGCGCCAGCAGCCAAGATTGGACAGCCCGAGCAAAACTGTTTTTT
cdr3_aa: CASSQDWTARAKLFF

j_call: TRBJ1-1
d_call: TRBD1
clone_size: .
v_call: TRBV15
cdr3_nt: TGTGCCACCAGCAGTGGAGACAGGGTGAACACTGAAGCTTTCTTT
cdr3_aa: CATSSGDRVNTEAFF

j_call: TRBJ1-5
d_call: TRBD1
clone_size: once
v_call: TRBV27
cdr3_nt: TGTGCCAGCAGTTTATCGATAGGGACAGGGGGAAATCAGCCCCAGCATTTT
cdr3_aa: CASSLSIGTGGNQPQHF

j_call: TRBJ1-2
d_call: TRBD1
clone_size: .
v_call: TRBV4-1
cdr3_nt: TGCGCCAGCACCGCGGCTCCGGGACAGGGGGCTGGCTACACCTTC
cdr3_aa: CASTAAPGQGAGYTF

j_call: TRBJ2-2
d_call: TRBD2
clone_size: .
v_call: TRBV27
cdr3_nt: TGTGCCAGCAGCGTGCAGACTAGCGGGATAGGGAACACCGGGGAGCTGTTTTTT
cdr3_aa: CASSVQTSGIGNTGELFF

j_call: TRBJ2-3
d_call: .
clone_size: .
v_call: TRBV28
cdr3_nt: TGTGCCAGCAGTTTATACTCGGGGGAGGGGGAGAGCACAGATACGCAGTATTTT
cdr3_aa: CASSLYSGEGESTDTQYF

j_call: TRBJ2-7
d_call: .
clone_size: .
v_call: TRBV6-5
cdr3_nt: TGTGCCAGCAGTTACTCTGGAAGGTCTATCAACGAGCAGTACTTC
cdr3_aa: CASSYSGRSINEQYF

j_call: TRBJ2-3
d_call: TRBD2
clone_size: .
v_call: TRBV5-1
cdr3_nt: TGCGCCAGCAGCGACGGGACTAGCAGACGCACAGATACGCAGTATTTT
cdr3_aa: CASSDGTSRRTDTQYF

j_call: TRBJ1-2
d_call: .
clone_size: .
v_call: TRBV10-3
cdr3_nt: TGTGCCATCAGCACTCCCACGGACCTACACTATGGCTACACCTTC
cdr3_aa: CAISTPTDLHYGYTF

j_call: TRBJ1-2
d_call: .
clone_size: .
v_call: TRBV9
cdr3_nt: TGTGCCAGCAGCGTAAGGCAGGACGAATATGGCTACACCTTC
cdr3_aa: CASSVRQDEYGYTF

j_call: TRBJ1-2
d_call: .
clone_size: .
v_call: TRBV21-1
cdr3_nt: TGTGCCAGCAGCAAGAGAAACAGGGGTGGGAGTAACTATGGCTACACCTTC
cdr3_aa: CASSKRNRGGSNYGYTF

j_call: TRBJ1-1
d_call: .
clone_size: .
v_call: TRBV30
cdr3_nt: TGTGCCTGGAGTCAGGGCGGGACTGAAGCTTTCTTT
cdr3_aa: CAWSQGGTEAFF

j_call: TRBJ1-1
d_call: TRBD1
clone_size: .
v_call: TRBV11-2
cdr3_nt: TGTGCCAGCAGCGACGCCGGACAGGGCTTTTCCGGGACTGAAGCTTTCTTT
cdr3_aa: CASSDAGQGFSGTEAFF

j_call: TRBJ1-2
d_call: .
clone_size: .
v_call: TRBV7-6
cdr3_nt: TGTGCCAGCAGCTTAGAGCGAGGATCAGGCTATGGCTACACCTTC
cdr3_aa: CASSLERGSGYGYTF

j_call: TRBJ2-7
d_call: .
clone_size: .
v_call: TRBV13
cdr3_nt: TGTGCCAGCAGCTTAGGACAGACCTACGAGCAGTACTTC
cdr3_aa: CASSLGQTYEQYF

j_call: TRBJ2-3
d_call: .
clone_size: once
v_call: TRBV11-1
cdr3_nt: TGTGCCAGCAGCCCCACGACGGCTAGCACAGATACGCAGTATTTT
cdr3_aa: CASSPTTASTDTQYF

j_call: TRBJ2-4
d_call: TRBD2
clone_size: .
v_call: TRBV30
cdr3_nt: TGTGCCTGGAGTGCCCCGACTAGCGGGACTATGAACATTCAGTACTTC
cdr3_aa: CAWSAPTSGTMNIQYF

j_call: TRBJ2-6
d_call: .
clone_size: .
v_call: TRBV27
cdr3_nt: TGTGCCAGCAGTTTATACGGTGGCGGAGCCTCTGGGGCCAACGTCCTGACTTTC
cdr3_aa: CASSLYGGGASGANVLTF

j_call: TRBJ2-5
d_call: .
clone_size: .
v_call: TRBV7-6
cdr3_nt: TGTGCCAGCAGCTCGGCGCGTCAAGAGACCCAGTACTTC
cdr3_aa: CASSSARQETQYF

j_call: TRBJ1-1
d_call: .
clone_size: .
v_call: TRBV29-1
cdr3_nt: TGCAGCGTTGATTCCAGGGGCTCGATTGAAGCTTTCTTT
cdr3_aa: CSVDSRGSIEAFF

j_call: TRBJ2-5
d_call: .
clone_size: once
v_call: TRBV28
cdr3_nt: TGTGCCAGCAGTCCAGCCCGGGGCCGGCAAGAGACCCAGTACTTC
cdr3_aa: CASSPARGRQETQYF

j_call: TRBJ2-2
d_call: .
clone_size: .
v_call: TRBV25-1
cdr3_nt: TGTGCCAGCAGTGATGATCAAGGACGGGACACCGGGGAGCTGTTTTTT
cdr3_aa: CASSDDQGRDTGELFF

j_call: TRBJ2-3
d_call: .
clone_size: .
v_call: TRBV9
cdr3_nt: TGTGCCAGCAGCGTTAGACAGCTGGGAAGTGCAGATACGCAGTATTTT
cdr3_aa: CASSVRQLGSADTQYF

j_call: TRBJ1-1
d_call: .
clone_size: .
v_call: TRBV11-3
cdr3_nt: TGTGCCAGCAGCTTAGGATTCCAAGGGGAAGCTTTCTTT
cdr3_aa: CASSLGFQGEAFF

j_call: TRBJ1-2
d_call: .
clone_size: .
v_call: TRBV29-1
cdr3_nt: TGCAGCGTTGTCCCAGGGGTAGGATCTGGCTACACCTTC
cdr3_aa: CSVVPGVGSGYTF

j_call: TRBJ1-1
d_call: .
clone_size: .
v_call: TRBV11-1
cdr3_nt: TGTGCCAGCAGCTTAGGGACACTTCCTAACGGTGAAGCTTTCTTT
cdr3_aa: CASSLGTLPNGEAFF

j_call: TRBJ2-5
d_call: TRBD1
clone_size: .
v_call: TRBV25-1
cdr3_nt: TGTGCCAGCAGTGAAGGAAACCACAGGGGAGAGACCCAGTACTTC
cdr3_aa: CASSEGNHRGETQYF

j_call: TRBJ2-7
d_call: .
clone_size: .
v_call: TRBV28
cdr3_nt: TGTGCCAGCAGTGCTCCCGGGGACCTCTCCTACGAGCAGTACTTC
cdr3_aa: CASSAPGDLSYEQYF

j_call: TRBJ1-4
d_call: .
clone_size: .
v_call: TRBV19
cdr3_nt: TGTGCCAGTCGGTGGGAGGGCAGCGCGAATGAAAAACTGTTTTTT
cdr3_aa: CASRWEGSANEKLFF

j_call: TRBJ2-6
d_call: .
clone_size: once
v_call: TRBV5-1
cdr3_nt: TGCGCCAGCAGCTTGAGGGAGGTCTCTGGGGCCAACGTCCTGACTTTC
cdr3_aa: CASSLREVSGANVLTF

j_call: TRBJ1-5
d_call: .
clone_size: .
v_call: TRBV27
cdr3_nt: TGTGCCAGCAGATCTTTCTCAGGGAATAGCAATCAGCCCCAGCATTTT
cdr3_aa: CASRSFSGNSNQPQHF

j_call: TRBJ2-7
d_call: .
clone_size: once
v_call: TRBV7-6
cdr3_nt: TGTGCCAGCAGCCCTGGATTGTACGAGCAGTACTTC
cdr3_aa: CASSPGLYEQYF

j_call: TRBJ2-1
d_call: .
clone_size: .
v_call: TRBV19
cdr3_nt: TGTGCCAGTAGACCCACAGGGCAGGGTGAGCAGTTCTTC
cdr3_aa: CASRPTGQGEQFF

j_call: TRBJ1-4
d_call: .
clone_size: .
v_call: TRBV28
cdr3_nt: TGTGCCAGCAGTTTTTTGGGACGGACAGTGAATGAAAAACTGTTTTTT
cdr3_aa: CASSFLGRTVNEKLFF

j_call: TRBJ1-2
d_call: TRBD1
clone_size: .
v_call: TRBV28
cdr3_nt: TGTGCCAGCAGTCTCCGGGACAGGGCGGACTATGGCTACACCTTC
cdr3_aa: CASSLRDRADYGYTF

j_call: TRBJ1-1
d_call: TRBD1
clone_size: .
v_call: TRBV10-3
cdr3_nt: TGTGCCATCAGCAGGGGGGCCTCGAACACTGAAGCTTTCTTT
cdr3_aa: CAISRGASNTEAFF

j_call: TRBJ2-7
d_call: .
clone_size: .
v_call: TRBV7-6
cdr3_nt: TGTGCCAGCAGCTCCAACAGGGGAGGCCGCTCCTACGAGCAGTACTTC
cdr3_aa: CASSSNRGGRSYEQYF

j_call: TRBJ1-2
d_call: .
clone_size: .
v_call: TRBV29-1
cdr3_nt: TGCAGCGTTGAAGTCCCCACATCCTACTATGGCTACACCTTC
cdr3_aa: CSVEVPTSYYGYTF

j_call: TRBJ1-2
d_call: .
clone_size: .
v_call: TRBV30
cdr3_nt: TGTGCCTGGAACTTCGAGGGATCGGGGGGCTACACCTTC
cdr3_aa: CAWNFEGSGGYTF

j_call: TRBJ1-1
d_call: .
clone_size: once
v_call: TRBV9
cdr3_nt: TGTGCCAGCAGCCCCCGAGGGGCCGTTGGTACTGAAGCTTTCTTT
cdr3_aa: CASSPRGAVGTEAFF

j_call: TRBJ1-2
d_call: .
clone_size: .
v_call: TRBV9
cdr3_nt: TGTGCCAGCAGCCCCTGGGACGGAGCTAACTATGGCTACACCTTC
cdr3_aa: CASSPWDGANYGYTF

j_call: TRBJ2-1
d_call: TRBD2
clone_size: .
v_call: TRBV7-2
cdr3_nt: TGTGCCAGCAGCTTACTTAGTCAGGGAACCGCGACTAGCGGGAATGAGCAGTTCTTC
cdr3_aa: CASSLLSQGTATSGNEQFF

j_call: TRBJ1-5
d_call: .
clone_size: .
v_call: TRBV6-5
cdr3_nt: TGTGCCAGCAGTTCCCACAGGGAGAAGAGTGGTCAGCCCCAGCATTTT
cdr3_aa: CASSSHREKSGQPQHF

j_call: TRBJ2-7
d_call: .
clone_size: .
v_call: TRBV19
cdr3_nt: TGTGCCAGTAGTATAAGTCCCAGACTGGAAGAGCAGTACTTC
cdr3_aa: CASSISPRLEEQYF

j_call: TRBJ1-2
d_call: .
clone_size: .
v_call: TRBV29-1
cdr3_nt: TGCAGCGTTGAGCGGGGCACCTATGGCTACACCTTC
cdr3_aa: CSVERGTYGYTF

j_call: TRBJ1-1
d_call: .
clone_size: .
v_call: TRBV7-6
cdr3_nt: TGTGCCAGCAGGGCTGGATCCAACACTGAAGCTTTCTTT
cdr3_aa: CASRAGSNTEAFF

j_call: TRBJ2-2
d_call: TRBD1
clone_size: .
v_call: TRBV7-2
cdr3_nt: TGTGCCAGCAGCTCGGACGTAGGACAGGGCACACTGTGGGGGGAGCTGTTTTTT
cdr3_aa: CASSSDVGQGTLWGELFF

j_call: TRBJ2-1
d_call: .
clone_size: .
v_call: TRBV2
cdr3_nt: TGTGCCAGCAGTGCACAAAGCTCCTACAATGAGCAGTTCTTC
cdr3_aa: CASSAQSSYNEQFF

j_call: TRBJ1-5
d_call: TRBD1
clone_size: .
v_call: TRBV2
cdr3_nt: TGTGCCAGCAGTTGGGACAGGGTGCGCCAGCCCCAGCATTTT
cdr3_aa: CASSWDRVRQPQHF